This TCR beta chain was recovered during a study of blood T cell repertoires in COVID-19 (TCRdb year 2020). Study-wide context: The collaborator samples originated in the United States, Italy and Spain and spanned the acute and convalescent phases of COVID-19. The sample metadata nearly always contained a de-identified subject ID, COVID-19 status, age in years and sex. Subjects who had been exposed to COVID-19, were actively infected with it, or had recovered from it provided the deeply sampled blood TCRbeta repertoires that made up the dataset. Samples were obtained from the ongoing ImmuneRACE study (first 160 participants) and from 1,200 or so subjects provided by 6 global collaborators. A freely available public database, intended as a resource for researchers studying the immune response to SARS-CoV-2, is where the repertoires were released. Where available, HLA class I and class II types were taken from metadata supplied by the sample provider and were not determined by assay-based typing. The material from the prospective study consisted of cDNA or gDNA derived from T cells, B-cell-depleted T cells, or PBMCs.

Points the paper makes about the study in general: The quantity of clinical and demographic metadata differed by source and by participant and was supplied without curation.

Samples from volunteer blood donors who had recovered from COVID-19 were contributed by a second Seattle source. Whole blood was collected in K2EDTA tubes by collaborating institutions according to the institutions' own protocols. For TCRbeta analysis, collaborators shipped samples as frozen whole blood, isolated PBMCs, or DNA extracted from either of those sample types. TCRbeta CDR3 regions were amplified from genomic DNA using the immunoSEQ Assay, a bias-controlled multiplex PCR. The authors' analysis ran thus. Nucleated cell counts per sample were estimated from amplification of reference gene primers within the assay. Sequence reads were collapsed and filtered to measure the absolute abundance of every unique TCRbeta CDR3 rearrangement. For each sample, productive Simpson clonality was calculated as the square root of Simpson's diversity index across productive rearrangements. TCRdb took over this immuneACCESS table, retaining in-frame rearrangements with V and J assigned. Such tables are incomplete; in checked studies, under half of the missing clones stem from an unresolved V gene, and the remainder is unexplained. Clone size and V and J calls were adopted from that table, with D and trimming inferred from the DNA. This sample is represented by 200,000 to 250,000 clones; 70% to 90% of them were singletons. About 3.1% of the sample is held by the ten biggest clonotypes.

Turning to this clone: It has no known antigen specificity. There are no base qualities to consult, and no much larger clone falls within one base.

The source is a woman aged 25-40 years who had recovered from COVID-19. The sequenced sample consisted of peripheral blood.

The base sequence is TGTGCCAGCAGCGTAGGGGCTAGCGGGGGGCCCCAAGAGACCCAGTACTTC. It specifies CASSVGASGGPQETQYF. The V and J genes are TRBV9 and TRBJ2-5, with 11 bases in between that match TRBD2. From the cysteine up to the phenylalanine, the CDR3 has a length of 17 residues. The read is trimmed to its CDR3 DNA, 51 bases read in frame from base 1. Per the germline V gene, SGDLS is the CDR1 and YYNGEE is the CDR2. Ends trimmed: V by 0 bases, J by 1 base; bases unmatched to a gene: 5. The CDR3, completed at both ends by the reference TRBV9 and TRBJ2-5 genes, gives the full variable domain DSGVTQTPKHLITATGQRVTLRCSPRSGDLSVYWYQQSLDQGLQFLIQYYNGEERAKGNILERFSAQQFPDLHSELNLSSLELGDSALYFCASSVGASGGPQETQYFGPGTRLLVL.